The T cell receptor (beta chain) described here comes from a study of a mutant IDH1 vaccine in newly diagnosed glioma. Study-level points and caveats: Seemingly, pseudoprogression had no relation to changes in the top peripheral T cell clonotypes.

Measured with immunoSEQ multiplex PCR; TCRdb has only the in-frame clones, and not every one. The table records approximately 66,000 clones, 84% of them present only once. Indicated time point: week 35, safety follow-up. Topical imiquimod was applied with each vaccine dose, which held 300 ug of mutant IDH1 20-mer peptide. Each of the donors came in with new WHO grade 3 or 4 astrocytomas that were IDH1-mutant and ATRX-lost. About this clone: Its specificity is unknown.

This CDR3 region has 14 residues. J was trimmed by 3 bases and V by 6 bases; bases with no gene match: 8. Germline CDR1 and CDR2: MNHNS and SASEGT. The TCR sequence derives from a man younger than 40 with glioma. This chain links TRBV6-1 with TRBJ2-7; 7 bases fit TRBD1. Source: PBMCs, taken from a glioma patient whose treatment included an IDH1 peptide vaccine. The DNA of the CDR3 is TGTGCCAGCAGGCAGACAGGGTCACGCTACGAGCAGTACTTC. Its translation: CASRQTGSRYEQYF.